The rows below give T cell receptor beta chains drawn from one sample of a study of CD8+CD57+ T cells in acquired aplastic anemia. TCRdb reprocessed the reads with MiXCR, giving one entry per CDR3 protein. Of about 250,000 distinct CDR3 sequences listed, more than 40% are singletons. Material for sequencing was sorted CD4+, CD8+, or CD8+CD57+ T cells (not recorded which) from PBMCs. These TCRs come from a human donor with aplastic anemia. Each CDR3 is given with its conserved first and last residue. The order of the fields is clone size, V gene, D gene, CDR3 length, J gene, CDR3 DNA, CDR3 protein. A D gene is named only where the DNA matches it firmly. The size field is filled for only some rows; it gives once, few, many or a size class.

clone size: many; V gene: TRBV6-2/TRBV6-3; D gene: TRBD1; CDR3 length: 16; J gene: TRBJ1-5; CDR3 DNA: TGTGCCAGCAGTTATTTACCGGACAGGGGGGGTCAGCCCCAGCATTTT; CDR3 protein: CASSYLPDRGGQPQHF
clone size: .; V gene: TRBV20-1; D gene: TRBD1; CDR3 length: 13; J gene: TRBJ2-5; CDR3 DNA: TGCAGTGCCTCGCAGGGGGAGAGTCAGCCCCAGTACTTC; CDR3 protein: CSASQGESQPQYF
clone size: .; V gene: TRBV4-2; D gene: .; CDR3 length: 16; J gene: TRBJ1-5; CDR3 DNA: TGTGCCAGCAGCCAAGAGACCCCCCTCCGGGGTCAGCCCCAGCATTTT; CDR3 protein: CASSQETPLRGQPQHF
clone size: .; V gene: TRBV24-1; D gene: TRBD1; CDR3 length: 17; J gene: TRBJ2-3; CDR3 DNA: TGCGCCACCAGTGATCCCCGGACAGGGGGCTCCACAGATACGCAGTATTTT; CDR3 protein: CATSDPRTGGSTDTQYF
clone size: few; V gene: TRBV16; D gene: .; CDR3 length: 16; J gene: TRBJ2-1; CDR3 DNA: TGTGCCAGCAGCCAGGCCCATGGGGGACCTTACAATGAGCAGTTCTTC; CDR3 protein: CASSQAHGGPYNEQFF
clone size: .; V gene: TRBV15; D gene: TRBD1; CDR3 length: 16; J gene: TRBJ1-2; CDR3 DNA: TGTGCCACCAGCAGAACCGGGACAGAATTAAACTATGGCTACACCTTC; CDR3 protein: CATSRTGTELNYGYTF
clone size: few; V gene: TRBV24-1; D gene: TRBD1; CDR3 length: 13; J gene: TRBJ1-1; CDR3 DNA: TGTGCCACCAGTGAGCTCACGACAGGGAAAGCTTTCTTT; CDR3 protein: CATSELTTGKAFF
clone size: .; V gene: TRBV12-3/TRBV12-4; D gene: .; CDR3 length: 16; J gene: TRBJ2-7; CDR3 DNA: TGTGCCAGCAGTTTAGCGCTCGGCGGGGACTCCTACGAGCAGTACTTC; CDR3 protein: CASSLALGGDSYEQYF
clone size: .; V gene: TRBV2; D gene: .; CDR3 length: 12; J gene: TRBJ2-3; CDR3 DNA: TGTGCCAGCAGGAGGGTTACAGATACGCAGTATTTT; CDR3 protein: CASRRVTDTQYF
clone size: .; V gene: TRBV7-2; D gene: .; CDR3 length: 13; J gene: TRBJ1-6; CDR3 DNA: TGTGCCAGCAGCTTAGGGGGACCGTCACCCCTCCACTTT; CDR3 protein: CASSLGGPSPLHF
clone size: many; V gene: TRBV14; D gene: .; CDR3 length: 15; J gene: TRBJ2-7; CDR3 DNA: TGTGCCAGCACCAACTCCCGGGCCCGACCATGTGAGCAGTACTTC; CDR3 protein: CASTNSRARPCEQYF
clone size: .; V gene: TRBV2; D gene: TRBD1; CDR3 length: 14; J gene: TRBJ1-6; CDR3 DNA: TGTGCCAGCAGTGAAGGGCAGGGGGGGTCACCCCTCCACTTT; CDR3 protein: CASSEGQGGSPLHF
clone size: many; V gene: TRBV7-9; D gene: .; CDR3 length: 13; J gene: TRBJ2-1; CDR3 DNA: TGTGCCAGCAGCGTTCGGATGTACAATGAGCAGTTCTTC; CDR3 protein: CASSVRMYNEQFF
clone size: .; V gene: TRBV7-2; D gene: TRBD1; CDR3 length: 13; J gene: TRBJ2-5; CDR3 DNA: TGTGCCAGCAGCTTTACAGGGGGAGAGACCCAGTACTTC; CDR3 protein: CASSFTGGETQYF
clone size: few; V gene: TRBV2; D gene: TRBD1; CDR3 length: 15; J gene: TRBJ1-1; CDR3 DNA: TGTGCCAGCAGCGACCCGGGACAGGGGGGAACTGAAGCTTTCTTT; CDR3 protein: CASSDPGQGGTEAFF
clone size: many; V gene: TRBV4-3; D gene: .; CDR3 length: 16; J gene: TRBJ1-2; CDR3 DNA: TGCGCCAGCAGCCATCGGGGGGCAGCCCCGCTATATGGCTACACCTTC; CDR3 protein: CASSHRGAAPLYGYTF
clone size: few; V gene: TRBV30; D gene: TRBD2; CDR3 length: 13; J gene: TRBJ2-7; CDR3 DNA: TGTGCCTGGAGTTTCGGGACTAGCAACGAGCAGTACTTC; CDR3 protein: CAWSFGTSNEQYF
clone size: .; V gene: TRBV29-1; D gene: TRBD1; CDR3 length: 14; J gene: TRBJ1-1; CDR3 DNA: TGCAGCGTCACCCGGGACAGGGGTGGCCCTGAAGCTTTCTTT; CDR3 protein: CSVTRDRGGPEAFF
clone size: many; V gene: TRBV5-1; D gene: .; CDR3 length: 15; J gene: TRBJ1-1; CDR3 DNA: TGCGCCAGCAGCCTATGGGACCAAAGGCACACTGAAGCTTTCTTT; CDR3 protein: CASSLWDQRHTEAFF
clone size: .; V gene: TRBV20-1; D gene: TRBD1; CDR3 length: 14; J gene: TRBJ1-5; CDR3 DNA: TGCAGTGTTAGGGACAGGGTTGGTTCTCAGCCCCAGCATTTT; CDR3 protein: CSVRDRVGSQPQHF
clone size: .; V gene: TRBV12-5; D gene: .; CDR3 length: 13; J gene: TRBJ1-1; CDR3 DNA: TGTGCCAGCAGCCCTCCACAAACGGCTGAAGCTTTCTTT; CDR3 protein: CASSPPQTAEAFF
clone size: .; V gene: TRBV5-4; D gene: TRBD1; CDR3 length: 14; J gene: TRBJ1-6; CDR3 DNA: TGTGCCAGCAGCATCCGGGACAGGGGGCTCCTCCTCCACTTT; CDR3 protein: CASSIRDRGLLLHF
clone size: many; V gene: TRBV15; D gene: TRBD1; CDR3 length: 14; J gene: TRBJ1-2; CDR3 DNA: TGTGCCACCAGCGTAGACAGGGGTAATTCTGGCTACACCTTC; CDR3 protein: CATSVDRGNSGYTF
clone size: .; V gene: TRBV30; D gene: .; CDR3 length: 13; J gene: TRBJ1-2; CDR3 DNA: TGTGCCTGGAGTGTGGAGGGGAACTATGGCTACACCTTC; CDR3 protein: CAWSVEGNYGYTF
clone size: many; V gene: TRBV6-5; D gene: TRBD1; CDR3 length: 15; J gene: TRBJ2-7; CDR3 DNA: TGTGCCAGCACCGATATGACAGGGGATCAAGGCGAGCAGTACTTC; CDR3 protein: CASTDMTGDQGEQYF
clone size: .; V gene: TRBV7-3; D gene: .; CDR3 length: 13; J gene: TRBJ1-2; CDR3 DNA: TGTGCCAGCAGCGGAGACGTACTCTATGGCTACACCTTC; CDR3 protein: CASSGDVLYGYTF
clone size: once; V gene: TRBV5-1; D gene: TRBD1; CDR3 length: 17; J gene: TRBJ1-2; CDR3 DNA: TGCGCCAGCAGCTCAACGACGAAGGGACAGGGGCTCGGTGGCTACACCTTC; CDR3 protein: CASSSTTKGQGLGGYTF
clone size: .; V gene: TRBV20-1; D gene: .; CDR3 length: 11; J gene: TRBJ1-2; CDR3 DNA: TGCAGTGCGGGCGGGGGTCTCGACTACACCTTC; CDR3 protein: CSAGGGLDYTF